These 23 T cell receptor beta chains share one sample of origin, sequenced in a study of blood T cell repertoires in COVID-19. The method was immunoSEQ multiplex PCR; TCRdb's version includes in-frame clones alone and lacks a portion of them. The repertoire holds 150,000 to 200,000 clones, roughly 90% seen once, with about 4.8% in the top ten. Material for sequencing was peripheral blood. These receptors came from a young man with COVID-19, enrolled during active disease.

This clone was seen a single time. The rearrangement joins TRBV11-3 to TRBJ2-7; 11 nucleotides agree with TRBD1. V lost 4 bases and J lost 5; bases outside the gene matches: 4. The CDR3 runs to 14 residues. Germline V gives CDR1 SGHNT, CDR2 YENEEA. The CDR3 reads CASSSGQGANEQYF. The CDR3 DNA is TGTGCCAGCAGCTCTGGACAGGGGGCGAACGAGCAGTACTTC.

V is TRBV5-6 and J is TRBJ2-5, with D perhaps matching TRBD2 (5 bases). This CDR3 is 13 amino acids long. Germline V gives CDR1 SGHDT, CDR2 YYEEEE. Trimming left V 1 base short and J 5 bases short, with 9 bases between. For the CDR3, the DNA is TGTGCCAGCAGCTTGAGTTCGGGGGAGACCCAGTACTTC. Its translation is CASSLSSGETQYF.

This chain uses TRBV4-1 with TRBJ1-2; D gene unclear. Trimming took off 0 bases at V and 2 bases at J, with 10 bases between the two ends. The CDR3 consists of 15 residues. CDR1 is MGHRA and CDR2 is YSYEKL in the germline V gene. DNA for the CDR3: TGCGCCAGCAGCCAAGATACGAAACAGAACTATGGCTACACCTTC. This encodes CASSQDTKQNYGYTF.

This rearrangement joins TRBV7-2 to TRBJ2-7, with TRBD1 matching over 8 bases. Germline CDR1 reads SGHTA; CDR2 reads FQGNSA. The trim removed 4 bases at V and 7 bases at J, leaving 12 bases unmatched. The CDR3 sequence is 15 residues long. The CDR3 sequence is CASSSQNGQGVEQYF. CDR3 sequence (DNA): TGTGCCAGCAGCTCACAGAACGGACAGGGTGTAGAGCAGTACTTC.

The chain employs TRBV12-3 or TRBV12-4 and TRBJ1-2, with 7 bases fitting TRBD1. This CDR3 is 13 amino acids long. The V segment lost 3 bases and the J segment 5 bases; nucleotides outside the gene matches: 3. The CDR3 DNA reads as TGTGCCAGCAGTTTGGACAGGTTATATGGCTACACCTTC. Its protein is CASSLDRLYGYTF.

V gene TRBV28 combines with J gene TRBJ2-7; D possibly corresponds to TRBD1 (7 bases). Trimming removed 8 bases from V and 4 bases from J, with 18 bases in between. Germline CDR1 is MDHEN and CDR2 is SYDVKM. The CDR3 is 14 residues long. The DNA of the CDR3 is TGTGCCAGCGATAGGGGGGACAGATCTTACGAGCAGTACTTC. Encoded protein: CASDRGDRSYEQYF.

V and J are TRBV5-8 and TRBJ2-1; 15 bases align to TRBD2. Trimming removed 3 bases from V and 4 bases from J; junction bases left unmatched: 5. The CDR3 spans 17 residues. Germline V CDR1 and CDR2: SGHTS, YDEGEE. Here the CDR3 DNA reads TGTGCCAGCAGCTCGGGACTAGCGGGAGGCCTATACAATGAGCAGTTCTTC. Protein product: CASSSGLAGGLYNEQFF.

The V gene is TRBV4-1, the J gene TRBJ2-2; 10 bases match TRBD2. CDR3 length: 20 residues. J gave up 0 bases and V 4 bases, and 14 bases lay outside the gene matches. From germline, CDR1 is MGHRA and CDR2 YSYEKL. The CDR3 loop is CASSRSSPLAGDTNTGELFF. The CDR3 nucleotides are TGCGCCAGCAGCCGATCCTCCCCCCTAGCGGGGGACACGAACACCGGGGAGCTGTTTTTT.

This chain connects TRBV5-1 to TRBJ2-7; 9 bases are a match to TRBD2. Trimming removed 5 bases from V and 9 bases from J; junction bases left unmatched: 12. Per the germline V gene, CDR1 is SGHRS and CDR2 is YFSETQ. The CDR3 has 14 residues. The CDR3 coding sequence is TGCGCCAGCAGTCAGGCGGGAGGGCCCGGTGGGCAGTACTTC. This gives the protein CASSQAGGPGGQYF.

This clone was counted a single time. V gene TRBV6-1 combines with J gene TRBJ2-5, with 7 nucleotides matching TRBD1. Trimming at V came to 1 base and at J to 5 bases, leaving 10 bases not matched to a gene. Germline V gene lookup returns CDR1 MNHNS and CDR2 SASEGT. This CDR3 is 16 amino acids long. The CDR3 sequence: CASSEGGQPGRETQYF. The CDR3 nucleotides read TGTGCCAGCAGTGAAGGGGGACAGCCCGGTCGGGAGACCCAGTACTTC.

The rearrangement uses TRBV5-1 and TRBJ2-7; TRBD1 aligns across 12 bases. Per germline, CDR1 SGHRS and CDR2 YFSETQ. The CDR3 is 15 amino acids. Losses at the gene ends were 3 bases for V and 3 bases for J; bases not matched to a gene: 4. The CDR3 nucleotides read TGCGCCAGCAGCTGGGGGACAGGGGGCTACTACGAGCAGTACTTC. This sequence encodes CASSWGTGGYYEQYF.

The chain links TRBV7-8 to TRBJ1-1; 10 nucleotides match TRBD1. J was trimmed by 5 bases and V by 5 bases; bases with no gene match: 8. Germline V gene data show CDR1 as SGHVS and CDR2 as FQNEAQ. The CDR3 loop spans 15 amino acids. CDR3 nucleotides: TGTGCCAGCAGCATGCCGGGACAGGGGAAAACTGAAGCTTTCTTT. Protein sequence: CASSMPGQGKTEAFF.

This chain connects TRBV3-1 (or the pseudogene TRBV3-2) to TRBJ2-5; tentatively, D is TRBD2 (6 bases). The V end lost 4 bases, the J end lost 2 bases, and 14 bases lay between the germline ends. Germline assignment: CDR1 LGHDT and CDR2 YNNKEL (reference sequence). The CDR3 has 15 amino acids. CDR3 nucleotides: TGTGCCAGCAGCCCGACCTGGGGGAGGCAAGAGACCCAGTACTTC. Protein: CASSPTWGRQETQYF.

This chain's CDR3 is CASSFTTGNTIYF. CDR3 DNA sequence: TGTGCCAGCAGCTTTACAACTGGAAACACCATATATTTT. The chain uses TRBV11-3 and TRBJ1-3; the D is unclear. The CDR3 contains 13 residues. CDR1 and CDR2 (germline): SGHNT, YENEEA. V was trimmed by 3 bases and J by 2 bases, leaving 5 bases between them.

The gene calls are TRBV2 and TRBJ1-5; TRBD1 matches 10 bases. The V segment lost 4 bases and the J segment 6 bases; nucleotides outside the gene matches: 6. Per the germline V gene, CDR1 is SNHLY and CDR2 is FYNNEI. The CDR3 totals 15 residues. The DNA of the CDR3 is TGTGCCAGCAGTGCGACAGGGGGCACGGGTCAGCCCCAGCATTTT. Its translation is CASSATGGTGQPQHF.

The rearrangement uses TRBV29-1 and TRBJ2-2; D unclear. From germline, CDR1 is SQVTM and CDR2 ANQGSEA. The CDR3 is made up of 13 amino acids. The ends were cut back, 0 bases at V and 5 bases at J, with 7 bases in the middle. CDR3 nucleotides: TGCAGCGTTGAAGAGTTCGGGACCGGGGAGCTGTTTTTT. It is translated as CSVEEFGTGELFF.

V usage is TRBV12-5 and J usage is TRBJ1-4, with 7 bases identical to TRBD1. Germline-derived CDR1 and CDR2 are LGHNT and FRNRAP. There are 15 residues in the CDR3. V was clipped by 4 bases and J by 0 bases; unmatched bases: 2. The CDR3 region has the DNA TGTGCTAGTGGTTCTGGACAGGCAACTAATGAAAAACTGTTTTTT. It encodes CASGSGQATNEKLFF.

The chain carries TRBV6-5 and TRBJ2-1, with unresolved D. Germline V gene lookup returns CDR1 MNHEY and CDR2 SVGAGI. V lost 2 bases, J lost 0 bases, and 11 bases lay in between. The CDR3 has 16 residues. The CDR3 protein is CASSYALRSSYNEQFF. The CDR3 DNA is TGTGCCAGCAGTTACGCTCTAAGGAGCTCCTACAATGAGCAGTTCTTC.

The chain employs TRBV5-1 and TRBJ2-3; 12 nucleotides align to TRBD2. This CDR3 has 18 amino acids. V was pared by 1 base and J by 2 bases, with 8 bases of the junction left unmatched. Germline CDR1 SGHRS, CDR2 YFSETQ. The CDR3 reads CASSLFTSGGTTTDTQYF. The CDR3 nucleotides read TGCGCCAGCAGCTTGTTTACTAGCGGGGGGACAACCACAGATACGCAGTATTTT.

This sequence joins TRBV30 and TRBJ1-6, with D hard to call. The V and J ends lost 1 base and 8 bases respectively, with 12 bases between them. Germline V lookup: CDR1 GTSNPN, CDR2 SVGIG (reference sequence). There are 14 residues in the CDR3. The CDR3 region is CAWSETPSDSPLHF. DNA of the CDR3: TGTGCCTGGAGTGAAACTCCCTCGGATTCACCCCTCCACTTT. The full variable domain, rest sourced from reference TRBV30 and TRBJ1-6, is SQTIHQWPATLVQPVGSPLSLECTVEGTSNPNLYWYRQAAGRGLQLLFYSVGIGQISSEVPQNLSASRPQDRQFILSSKKLLLSDSGFYLCAWSETPSDSPLHFGNGTRLTVT.

The chain joins TRBV20-1 to TRBJ2-1; 7 bases line up with TRBD1. CDR1 and CDR2 from the germline V gene are DFQATT and SNEGSKA (reference sequence). V lost 3 bases and J lost 13; bases outside the gene matches: 6. The CDR3 totals 11 residues. The CDR3 nucleotides are TGCAGTGCTAGTCAGGGGGTCTTTCAGTTCTTC. Translation: CSASQGVFQFF.

This chain joins TRBV7-2 and TRBJ2-7, with a tentative D call TRBD1 (6 bases). The CDR3 has 13 residues. Per germline, CDR1 SGHTA and CDR2 FQGNSA. V lost 1 base to trimming and J lost 5 bases, with 9 bases between them. The CDR3 DNA follows: TGTGCCAGCAGCTTAGTGGACAGTGACGAGCAGTACTTC. This sequence encodes CASSLVDSDEQYF.

V and J are TRBV10-3 and TRBJ1-3, with 7 bases that match TRBD1. Germline CDR1 reads ENHRY; CDR2 reads SYGVKD. V dropped 4 bases and J dropped 0; count of bases not matched to a gene: 3. The CDR3 spans 15 residues. In DNA form, the CDR3 reads TGTGCCATCAGTGCCGGGACAGCCTCTGGAAACACCATATATTTT. It yields the protein CAISAGTASGNTIYF.